A single sample gave rise to the 25 T cell receptor beta chains below, sequenced in a study of T cells expressing NK-cell markers. TCRdb re-called the 5' RACE reads and shows each CDR3 protein once, DNA omitted. The clone table shows 400,000 to 500,000 distinct CDR3 sequences, with the ten largest holding 7.3%. Sample: blood T cells: a sorted CD56 or NKG2C T cell subset, CD4+ or CD8+ T cells, or bulk PBMC T cells (not recorded which). The receptors were sampled from a woman between 18 and 69 years old in good health.

CDR3 residues: CASSSGEVSTDTQYF. The chain joins TRBV5-5 to TRBJ2-3; TCRdb's D call, TRBD2, is unchecked because there is no DNA. This CDR3 is 15 amino acids long. Germline V lookup: CDR1 SGHKS, CDR2 YYEKEE (reference sequence).

The chain has TRBV20-1 and TRBJ2-7; the TCRdb call, TRBD1, lacks DNA for checking. Germline V gives CDR1 DFQATT, CDR2 SNEGSKA (reference sequence). The CDR3 covers 13 residues. The CDR3 sequence is CSASSGGSDEQYF.

CDR3 protein: CASIGVTGELFF. The J gene is TRBJ2-2, the V gene TRBV7-9. The length of the CDR3 is 12 residues. Germline values: CDR1 SEHNR, CDR2 FQNEAQ (reference sequence).

The chain has TRBV4-1 and TRBJ1-6. CDR3 length equals 15 residues. The germline CDR1 and CDR2 sequences are MGHRA and YSYEKL. CDR3 sequence: CASSQASGSYSPLHF.

This chain uses TRBV25-1 with TRBJ2-1; without DNA, the TCRdb call of TRBD2 cannot be checked. The germline V gene encodes CDR1 MGHDK and CDR2 SYGVNS. The CDR3 contains 17 residues. The CDR3 here is CASSTGTSGSSYNEQFF. Filled out from reference TRBV25-1 and TRBJ2-1, the complete variable domain reads EADIYQTPRYLVIGTGKKITLECSQTMGHDKMYWYQQDPGMELHLIHYSYGVNSTEKGDLSSESTVSRIRTEHFPLTLESARPSHTSQYLCASSTGTSGSSYNEQFFGPGTRLTVL.

This chain connects TRBV20-1 to TRBJ1-2; TCRdb outputs TRBD1, but without DNA this stays unchecked. The CDR3 is made up of 14 amino acids. Germline CDR1 is DFQATT and CDR2 is SNEGSKA (reference sequence). This CDR3 is CSAGRPQGGYGYTF.

This chain uses TRBV6-5 with TRBJ1-2; the D call of TRBD1 rests on TCRdb alone, since no DNA is present to check it. CDR1 MNHEY and CDR2 SVGAGI come from the germline V gene. This CDR3 contains 15 residues. The CDR3 is CASSYAPSLYYGYTF.

The CDR3 is CASSYPPTGWGAFF. The chain has TRBV6-2 or TRBV6-3 and TRBJ1-1; TCRdb reports TRBD1, a call that lacks DNA to check it against. CDR1 and CDR2 (germline): MNHEY, SVGEGT. There are 14 residues in the CDR3.

This chain connects TRBV2 to TRBJ2-7; TCRdb selects TRBD1, and the lack of DNA leaves this call unchecked. This CDR3 contains 13 residues. The germline V gene encodes CDR1 SNHLY and CDR2 FYNNEI. The CDR3 sequence is CARGTGGIYEQYF.

The chain combines TRBV10-3 with TRBJ1-5; TCRdb calls TRBD1, which cannot be checked without DNA. Germline V gene lookup returns CDR1 ENHRY and CDR2 SYGVKD. The CDR3 loop spans 15 amino acids. Here the CDR3 reads CAISESTPGGQPQHF.

The rearrangement uses TRBV29-1 and TRBJ2-7; lacking DNA, the TRBD1 call made by TCRdb goes unchecked. CDR1 SQVTM and CDR2 ANQGSEA come from the germline V gene. This CDR3 is built from 14 residues. The CDR3 reads CSVRDSSSSYEQYF.

V and J are TRBV5-5 and TRBJ1-5. Germline CDR1 is SGHKS and CDR2 is YYEKEE (reference sequence). This CDR3 contains 15 residues. CDR3 protein: CASSFNDGINQPQHF.

The rearrangement joins TRBV6-5 to TRBJ1-4; as DNA is missing, the TRBD1 call by TCRdb cannot be tested. Germline V lookup: CDR1 MNHEY, CDR2 SVGAGI. The CDR3 is made up of 15 amino acids. The CDR3 reads CASSYQTGRKEKLFF.

The chain carries TRBV12-3 or TRBV12-4 and TRBJ2-7; TCRdb names TRBD1, which stays unverified in the absence of DNA. CDR3 length equals 16 residues. This chain's CDR3 is CASSLLRDRGNYEQYF.

This chain connects TRBV20-1 to TRBJ2-4; TCRdb proposes TRBD2, but this gene call is untestable without DNA. Germline CDR1 is DFQATT and CDR2 is SNEGSKA (reference sequence). The CDR3 has 13 amino acids. This CDR3 reads CSVRWEGKNIQYF.

CDR3 sequence reads: CSARQGGPRRGTEAFF. The chain uses TRBV20-1 and TRBJ1-1; there is no DNA to check the TCRdb D call of TRBD1. Germline V gives CDR1 DFQATT, CDR2 SNEGSKA (reference sequence). This CDR3 spans 16 amino acids.

This chain connects TRBV6-5 to TRBJ2-6. The CDR3 consists of 15 residues. Germline V gene data show CDR1 as MNHEY and CDR2 as SVGAGI. This CDR3 is CASSYGVSGANVLTF.

The chain carries TRBV29-1 and TRBJ2-7; TCRdb's D call of TRBD2 is untestable without DNA. The germline CDR1 and CDR2 sequences are SQVTM and ANQGSEA. The CDR3 totals 12 residues. The CDR3 is CSVSNSGAVQYF.

The CDR3 sequence: CASSQGAQGSGTDTQYF. The chain employs TRBV4-3 and TRBJ2-3; as DNA is missing, the TRBD1 call by TCRdb cannot be tested. This CDR3 has 17 amino acids. Germline V gives CDR1 LGHNA, CDR2 YSLEER.

The rearrangement joins TRBV7-2 to TRBJ2-1; TCRdb designates TRBD2, a call that cannot be tested without DNA. The CDR3 is made up of 14 amino acids. Germline V gene lookup returns CDR1 SGHTA and CDR2 FQGNSA. The CDR3 loop reads CASSPVLPVNEQFF.

This sequence joins TRBV20-1 and TRBJ1-5; with no DNA, the TCRdb D assignment of TRBD1 cannot be verified. Germline CDR1 DFQATT, CDR2 SNEGSKA (reference sequence). CDR3 length: 15 residues. CDR3 sequence reads: CSARPLTGLNQPQHF.

J is TRBJ2-7 and V is TRBV4-3; TCRdb lists TRBD2, though no DNA is available to test this call. This CDR3 comprises 16 residues. Germline V gives CDR1 LGHNA, CDR2 YSLEER. The CDR3 loop is CASSPNPSGPSYEQYF.

The chain couples TRBV29-1 to TRBJ1-2. The CDR3 spans 14 residues. Looked up from germline, CDR1 is SQVTM and CDR2 is ANQGSEA. The CDR3 loop reads CSVEDRPRTYGYTF.

The V and J genes are TRBV20-1 and TRBJ1-5; lacking DNA, the TRBD1 call made by TCRdb goes unchecked. The germline gives CDR1 DFQATT, CDR2 SNEGSKA (reference sequence). This CDR3 comprises 16 residues. The CDR3 region is CSARGGYGQVMQPQHF.

V is TRBV5-5 and J is TRBJ1-4; absent DNA, TCRdb's TRBD1 call cannot be checked. This CDR3 region has 14 residues. Looked up from germline, CDR1 is SGHKS and CDR2 is YYEKEE (reference sequence). The CDR3 spells CASSLGDLGEKLFF.